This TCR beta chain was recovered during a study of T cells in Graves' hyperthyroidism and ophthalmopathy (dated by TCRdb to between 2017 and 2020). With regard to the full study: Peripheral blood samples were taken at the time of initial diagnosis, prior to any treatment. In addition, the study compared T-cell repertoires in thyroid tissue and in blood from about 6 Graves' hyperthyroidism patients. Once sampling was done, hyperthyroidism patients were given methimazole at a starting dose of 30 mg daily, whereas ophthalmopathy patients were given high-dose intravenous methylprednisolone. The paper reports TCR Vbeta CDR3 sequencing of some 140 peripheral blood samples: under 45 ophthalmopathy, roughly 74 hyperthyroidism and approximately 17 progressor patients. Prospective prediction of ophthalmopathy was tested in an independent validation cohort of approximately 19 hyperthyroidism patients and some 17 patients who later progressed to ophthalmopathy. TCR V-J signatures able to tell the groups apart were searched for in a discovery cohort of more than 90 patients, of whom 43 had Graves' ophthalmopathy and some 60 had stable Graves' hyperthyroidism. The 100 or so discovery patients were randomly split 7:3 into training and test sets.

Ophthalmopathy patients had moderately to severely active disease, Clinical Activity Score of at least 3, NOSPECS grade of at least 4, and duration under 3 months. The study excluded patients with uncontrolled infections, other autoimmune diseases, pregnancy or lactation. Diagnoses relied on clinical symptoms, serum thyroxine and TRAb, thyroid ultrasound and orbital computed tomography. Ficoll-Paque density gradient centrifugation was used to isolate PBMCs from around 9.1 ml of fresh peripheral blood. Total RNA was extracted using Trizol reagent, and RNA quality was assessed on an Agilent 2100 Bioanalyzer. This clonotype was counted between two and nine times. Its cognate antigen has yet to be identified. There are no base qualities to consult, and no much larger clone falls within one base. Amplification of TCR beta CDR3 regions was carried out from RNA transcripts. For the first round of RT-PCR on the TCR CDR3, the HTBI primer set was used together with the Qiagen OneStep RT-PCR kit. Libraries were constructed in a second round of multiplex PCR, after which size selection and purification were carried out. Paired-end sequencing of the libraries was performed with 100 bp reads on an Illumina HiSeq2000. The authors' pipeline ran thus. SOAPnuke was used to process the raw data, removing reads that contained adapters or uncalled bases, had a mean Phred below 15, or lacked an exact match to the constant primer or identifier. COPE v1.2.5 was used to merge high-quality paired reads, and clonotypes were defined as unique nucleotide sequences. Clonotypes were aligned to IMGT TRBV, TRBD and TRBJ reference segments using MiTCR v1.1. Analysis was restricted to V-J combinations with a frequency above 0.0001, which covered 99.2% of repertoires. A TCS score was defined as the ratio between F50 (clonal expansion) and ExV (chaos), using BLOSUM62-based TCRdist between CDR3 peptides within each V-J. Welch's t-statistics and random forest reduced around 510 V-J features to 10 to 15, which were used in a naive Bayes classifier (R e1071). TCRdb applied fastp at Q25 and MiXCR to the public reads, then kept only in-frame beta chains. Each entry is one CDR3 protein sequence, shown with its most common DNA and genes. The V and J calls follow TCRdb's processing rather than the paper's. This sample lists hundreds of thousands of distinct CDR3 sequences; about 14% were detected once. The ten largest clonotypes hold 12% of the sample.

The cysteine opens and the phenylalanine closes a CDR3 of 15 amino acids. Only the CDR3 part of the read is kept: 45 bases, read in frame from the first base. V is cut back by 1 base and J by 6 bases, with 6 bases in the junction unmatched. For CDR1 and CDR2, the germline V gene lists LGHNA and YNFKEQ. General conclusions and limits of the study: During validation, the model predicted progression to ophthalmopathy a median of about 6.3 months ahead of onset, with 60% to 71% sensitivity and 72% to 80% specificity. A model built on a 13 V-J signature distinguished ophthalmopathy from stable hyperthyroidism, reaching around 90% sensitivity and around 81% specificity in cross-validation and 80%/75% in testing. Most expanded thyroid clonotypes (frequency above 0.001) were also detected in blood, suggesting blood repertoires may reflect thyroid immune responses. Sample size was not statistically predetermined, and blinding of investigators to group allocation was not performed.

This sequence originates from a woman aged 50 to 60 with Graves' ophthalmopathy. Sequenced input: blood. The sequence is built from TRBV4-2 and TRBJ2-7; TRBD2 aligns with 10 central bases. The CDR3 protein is CASSQAAGGPLEQYF. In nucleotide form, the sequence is TGTGCCAGCAGCCAAGCAGCGGGAGGGCCACTCGAGCAGTACTTC.